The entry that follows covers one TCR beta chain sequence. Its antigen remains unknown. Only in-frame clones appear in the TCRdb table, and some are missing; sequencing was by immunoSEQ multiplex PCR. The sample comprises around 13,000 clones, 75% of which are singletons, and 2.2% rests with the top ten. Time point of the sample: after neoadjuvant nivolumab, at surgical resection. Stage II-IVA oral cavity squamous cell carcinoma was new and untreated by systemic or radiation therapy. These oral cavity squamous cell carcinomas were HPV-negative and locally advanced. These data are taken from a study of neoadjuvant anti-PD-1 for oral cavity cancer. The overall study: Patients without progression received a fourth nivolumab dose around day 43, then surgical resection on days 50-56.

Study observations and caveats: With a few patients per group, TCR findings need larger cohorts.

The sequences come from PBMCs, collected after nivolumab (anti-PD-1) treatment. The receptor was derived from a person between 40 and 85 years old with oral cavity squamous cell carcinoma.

CDR3 nucleotides: TGTGCCTGGCAGGGTAGTTCTGGAAACACCATATATTTT. Translating it yields CAWQGSSGNTIYF. The chain recombines TRBV30 with TRBJ1-3, with D possibly TRBD1 on 5 matching bases. Germline lookup yields CDR1 GTSNPN and CDR2 SVGIG (reference sequence). This CDR3 comprises 13 residues. Trimming stripped 5 bases from V and 1 base from J, with 9 bases between. The whole variable domain, remainder taken from reference TRBV30 and TRBJ1-3, is SQTIHQWPATLVQPVGSPLSLECTVEGTSNPNLYWYRQAAGRGLQLLFYSVGIGQISSEVPQNLSASRPQDRQFILSSKKLLLSDSGFYLCAWQGSSGNTIYFGEGSWLTVV.